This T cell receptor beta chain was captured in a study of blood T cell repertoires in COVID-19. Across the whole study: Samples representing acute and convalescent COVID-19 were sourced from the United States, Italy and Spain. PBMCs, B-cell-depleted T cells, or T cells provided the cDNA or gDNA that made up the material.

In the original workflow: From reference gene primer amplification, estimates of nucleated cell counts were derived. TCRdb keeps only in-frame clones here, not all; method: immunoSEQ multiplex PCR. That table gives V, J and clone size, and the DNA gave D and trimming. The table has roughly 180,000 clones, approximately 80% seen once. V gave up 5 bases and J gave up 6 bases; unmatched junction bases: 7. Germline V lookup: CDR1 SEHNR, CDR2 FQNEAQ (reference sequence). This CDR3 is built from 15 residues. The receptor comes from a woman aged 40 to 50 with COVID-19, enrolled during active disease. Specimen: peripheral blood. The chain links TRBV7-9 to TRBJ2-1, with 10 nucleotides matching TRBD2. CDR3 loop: CASSTGLAALNEQFF. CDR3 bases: TGTGCCAGCAGCACCGGACTAGCGGCGCTCAATGAGCAGTTCTTC.